This T cell receptor (beta chain) was sequenced for a study of blood T cell repertoires in COVID-19 (dated by TCRdb to about 2020). With regard to the full study: Collaborator samples came from the United States, Italy and Spain and covered acute and convalescent phases of COVID-19. The material from the prospective study consisted of cDNA or gDNA derived from T cells, B-cell-depleted T cells, or PBMCs. Subjects who had been exposed to COVID-19, were actively infected with it, or had recovered from it provided the deeply sampled blood TCRbeta repertoires that made up the dataset. The repertoires were released in a freely available public database meant as a resource for research on the immune response to SARS-CoV-2. The samples were drawn from the first 160 participants of the ongoing ImmuneRACE study and from some 1,300 subjects provided by 6 global collaborators. Sample metadata almost always included a de-identified subject ID, COVID-19 status, age in years and sex. HLA class I and class II types, where available, came from metadata supplied by the sample provider rather than from assay-based typing. What the research found in general, with its limitations: How much clinical and demographic metadata was included differed by source and by participant, and the metadata was provided uncurated.

The germline V gene provides CDR1 KGHSH and CDR2 LQKENI. V and J lose 3 bases and 5 bases, and a span of 11 bases separates them. The CDR3 numbers 13 residues from cysteine through phenylalanine. Only CDR3 DNA is held: 39 bases, read in frame from base 1. The immunoSEQ Assay, a bias-controlled multiplex PCR, was used to amplify TCRbeta CDR3 regions from genomic DNA. As for how the authors treated the data: Within the assay, amplification of reference gene primers was used to estimate how many nucleated cells each sample contained. To quantify the absolute abundance of each unique TCRbeta CDR3 rearrangement, sequence reads were collapsed and filtered. For each sample, productive Simpson clonality was calculated as the square root of Simpson's diversity index over productive rearrangements. TCRdb's version of the immuneACCESS table is confined to in-frame rearrangements and falls short of the full clone set. An unresolved V gene accounts for under half of the shortfall where checked; the remainder is of unknown origin. V and J calls and clone size are as listed in that table; D and trimming were resolved from the DNA. The sample data list hundreds of thousands of clones, and 85% of these were observed just once. Around 4.5% of the sample is held by the ten biggest clonotypes.

Collaborating institutions collected whole blood in K2EDTA tubes following their own protocols. Collaborator samples were shipped for TCRbeta analysis as frozen whole blood, isolated PBMCs, or DNA extracted from either sample type. As to this clone: Its cognate antigen has yet to be identified. The input lacks base qualities; no much larger clone sits a single base away.

The sequenced material came from peripheral blood. This receptor was identified in a woman aged 45-59 years with active or convalescent COVID-19. This receptor chain uses TRBV18 and TRBJ2-7; the D segment could be TRBD2, given 5 matching bases. The bases read TGTGCCAGCTCACCCGGTTACGGGAACGAGCAGTACTTC. This yields the protein CASSPGYGNEQYF.